The 9 T cell receptor beta chains presented below share a single source sample, sequenced in a study of blood T cells in healthy people across ages. With a J-beta primer mix and a sample-barcoded 5' primer, a second PCR ran roughly 6 to 12 cycles. Each CDR3 protein gets one entry after TCRdb re-called the 5' RACE reads with MiXCR. In the table there are around 1.7 million distinct CDR3 sequences, roughly 28% of which are singletons. Sequenced: blood. Receptors were obtained from a woman aged 30 to 39 in good health.

This clonotype was detected ten times or more. The chain is built from TRBV12-3 or TRBV12-4 and TRBJ1-6, with D perhaps matching TRBD1 (6 bases). V was cut by 8 bases and J by 10 bases, with 15 bases left in between. The CDR3 contains 13 residues. The CDR3 reads CASSQGVGSPLHF. The CDR3 bases are TGTGCCAGCTCACAGGGTGTAGGATCACCCCTCCACTTT.

V gene TRBV3-1 combines with J gene TRBJ1-1; D uncertain. The CDR3 consists of 14 residues. The V end lost 1 base, the J end lost 1 base, and 7 bases lay between the germline ends. Germline lookup yields CDR1 LGHDT and CDR2 YNNKEL (reference sequence). CDR3 residues: CASSQVATNTEAFF. As DNA, the CDR3 is TGTGCCAGCAGCCAAGTGGCGACGAACACTGAAGCTTTCTTT.

CDR3 bases: TGTGCCTGCCTAGGGACAGATACGCAGTATTTT. Translation gives CACLGTDTQYF. The V gene is TRBV7-2, the J gene TRBJ2-3; D unresolved. The V gene's germline CDR1 is SGHTA and CDR2 FQGNSA. Trimming stripped 11 bases from V and 3 bases from J, with 9 bases between. CDR3 length: 11 amino acids.

Turning to this clonotype: One base away lies a much larger clone, so this may be a sequencing read error. This chain joins TRBV7-2 and TRBJ2-1; TRBD2 might be the D (7 bases). The end of the DNA aligns better with TRBJ2-7, so the J call may be wrong. In germline, CDR1 is SGHTA, CDR2 FQGNSA. This CDR3 has 15 amino acids. This CDR3 is CATSWGGQIYNEQYF. CDR3 sequence (DNA): TGTGCCACCTCTTGGGGGGGCCAGATATACAATGAGCAGTACTTC.

This clonotype was counted many times. The rearrangement joins TRBV5-1 to TRBJ2-7; D gene unclear. The CDR3 spans 15 residues. The germline CDR1 and CDR2 sequences are SGHRS and YFSETQ. Trimming took off 4 bases at V and 6 bases at J, with 20 bases between the two ends. As DNA, the CDR3 is TGCGCCAGCAGCCCCACCTTTCGGAAGTCGAGCGAGCAGTACTTC. It is translated as CASSPTFRKSSEQYF. Supplemented by reference TRBV5-1 and TRBJ2-7, the full variable domain reads KAGVTQTPRYLIKTRGQQVTLSCSPISGHRSVSWYQQTPGQGLQFLFEYFSETQRNKGNFPGRFSGRQFSNSRSEMNVSTLELGDSALYLCASSPTFRKSSEQYFGPGTRLTVT.

This clonotype has a handful of counts. The J gene is TRBJ1-5, the V gene TRBV12-3 or TRBV12-4; D possibly corresponds to TRBD1 (6 bases). The CDR3 is 14 amino acids. Trimming took off 5 bases at V and 7 bases at J, with 15 bases between the two ends. CDR3 bases: TGTGCCAGCAGTCTAACAGGGTTGAGACAGCCCCAGCATTTT. It encodes CASSLTGLRQPQHF.

This sequence joins TRBV28 and TRBJ2-7; the match to TRBD2 covers 8 bases. CDR3 length: 13 amino acids. Germline CDR1 and CDR2: MDHEN and SYDVKM. V shed 10 bases and J 2 bases; nucleotides not matched to a gene: 7. CDR3: CATLRGRPYEQYF. Here the CDR3 DNA reads TGTGCCACCTTACGCGGGAGGCCCTACGAGCAGTACTTC.

In this sample, this clonotype turned up many times. J is TRBJ2-5 and V is TRBV7-2; the D is unclear. V shed 3 bases and J shed 3 bases, with 8 bases lying between them. The length of the CDR3 is 13 residues. In germline, CDR1 is SGHTA, CDR2 FQGNSA. In nucleotides, the CDR3 is TGTGCCAGCAGCTTGGGCACTAAAGAGACCCAGTACTTC. It is translated as CASSLGTKETQYF.

The chain is built from TRBV7-2 and TRBJ2-1; D unresolved. The V end was cut by 5 bases, the J end by 8 bases, with 13 bases between. The germline gives CDR1 SGHTA, CDR2 FQGNSA. This CDR3 spans 13 amino acids. CDR3 amino acids: CASSRPRPYEQFF. The CDR3 coding sequence is TGTGCCAGCAGCCGCCCGCGCCCATATGAGCAGTTCTTC.